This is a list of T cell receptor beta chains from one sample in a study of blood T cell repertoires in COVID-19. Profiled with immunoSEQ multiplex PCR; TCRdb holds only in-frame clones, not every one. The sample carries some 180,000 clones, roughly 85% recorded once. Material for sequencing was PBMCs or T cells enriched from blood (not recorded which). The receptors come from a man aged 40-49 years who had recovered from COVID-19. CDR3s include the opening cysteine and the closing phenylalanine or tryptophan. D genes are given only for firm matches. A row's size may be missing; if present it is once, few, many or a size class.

CDR3aa: CASSLIPREVYEQYF
CDR3nt: TGTGCCAGCAGTTTAATCCCCAGGGAGGTGTACGAGCAGTACTTC
abundance: -
d_gene: -
j_gene: TRBJ2-7
v_gene: TRBV28

CDR3aa: CASSPGTGNQPQHF
CDR3nt: TGCGCCAGCAGCCCCGGGACAGGTAATCAGCCCCAGCATTTT
abundance: -
d_gene: TRBD1
j_gene: TRBJ1-5
v_gene: TRBV5-1

CDR3aa: CASSNILRDRDQDEQYF
CDR3nt: TGTGCCAGCAGCAACATCCTCCGGGACAGGGATCAAGACGAGCAGTACTTC
abundance: -
d_gene: TRBD1
j_gene: TRBJ2-7
v_gene: TRBV7-2

CDR3aa: CASSLSAGDAYGYTF
CDR3nt: TGTGCCAGCAGTTTATCCGCAGGGGACGCCTATGGCTACACCTTC
abundance: -
d_gene: -
j_gene: TRBJ1-2
v_gene: TRBV27

CDR3aa: CATSRVGFSGSTDTQYF
CDR3nt: TGTGCCACCAGCAGAGTAGGGTTTAGCGGGAGTACAGATACGCAGTATTTT
abundance: -
d_gene: TRBD2
j_gene: TRBJ2-3
v_gene: TRBV15

CDR3aa: CASSSNGGHNEQFF
CDR3nt: TGCGCCAGCAGCTCTAACGGGGGTCACAATGAGCAGTTCTTC
abundance: -
d_gene: -
j_gene: TRBJ2-1
v_gene: TRBV5-1

CDR3aa: CASSQDVNKQNTEAFF
CDR3nt: TGCGCCAGCAGCCAAGATGTGAACAAACAGAACACTGAAGCTTTCTTT
abundance: -
d_gene: -
j_gene: TRBJ1-1
v_gene: TRBV4-1

CDR3aa: CASSPLRCQRVSNQPQHF
CDR3nt: TGTGCCAGCAGCCCACTAAGATGCCAGCGGGTGAGCAATCAGCCCCAGCATTTT
abundance: -
d_gene: -
j_gene: TRBJ1-5
v_gene: TRBV21-1

CDR3aa: CASSWTGANTGELFF
CDR3nt: TGTGCCAGCAGTTGGACAGGGGCGAACACCGGGGAGCTGTTTTTT
abundance: -
d_gene: TRBD1
j_gene: TRBJ2-2
v_gene: TRBV2

CDR3aa: CASSSRQGEYEKLFF
CDR3nt: TGTGCCAGCAGCTCCCGACAGGGAGAATATGAAAAACTGTTTTTT
abundance: -
d_gene: TRBD1
j_gene: TRBJ1-4
v_gene: TRBV9

CDR3aa: CATSEDRQGVSDTQYF
CDR3nt: TGTGCCACCAGTGAAGACAGACAGGGTGTGTCAGATACGCAGTATTTT
abundance: -
d_gene: TRBD1
j_gene: TRBJ2-3
v_gene: TRBV24-1

CDR3aa: CASSFGDQPQHF
CDR3nt: TGTGCCAGCAGCTTCGGGGATCAGCCCCAGCATTTT
abundance: -
d_gene: -
j_gene: TRBJ1-5
v_gene: TRBV12-3/TRBV12-4

CDR3aa: CASTPTQGSYEQYF
CDR3nt: TGTGCCAGCACCCCAACCCAGGGTTCCTACGAGCAGTACTTC
abundance: -
d_gene: -
j_gene: TRBJ2-7
v_gene: TRBV6-5

CDR3aa: CASSEQGQRNQPQHF
CDR3nt: TGTGCCAGCAGTGAACAAGGACAGCGAAATCAGCCCCAGCATTTT
abundance: -
d_gene: -
j_gene: TRBJ1-5
v_gene: TRBV2

CDR3aa: CASSLERVPGGELFF
CDR3nt: TGTGCCAGCAGCCTCGAGAGAGTGCCAGGCGGGGAGCTGTTTTTT
abundance: -
d_gene: -
j_gene: TRBJ2-2
v_gene: TRBV4-2

CDR3aa: CASSLAGSYNEQFF
CDR3nt: TGTGCCAGCAGTCTAGCGGGCTCCTACAATGAGCAGTTCTTC
abundance: -
d_gene: TRBD2
j_gene: TRBJ2-1
v_gene: TRBV7-9

CDR3aa: CASSVRGGRWDEQFF
CDR3nt: TGCGCCAGCAGCGTGCGGGGGGGCCGTTGGGATGAGCAGTTCTTC
abundance: -
d_gene: TRBD2
j_gene: TRBJ2-1
v_gene: TRBV5-1

CDR3aa: CASSAGTGSYGYTF
CDR3nt: TGTGCCAGCAGTGCCGGGACAGGTTCCTATGGCTACACCTTC
abundance: -
d_gene: TRBD1
j_gene: TRBJ1-2
v_gene: TRBV6-4

CDR3aa: CASSEGTLGAETQYF
CDR3nt: TGTGCCAGCAGTGAAGGGACCCTAGGGGCAGAGACCCAGTACTTC
abundance: -
d_gene: -
j_gene: TRBJ2-5
v_gene: TRBV2

CDR3aa: CASSPTTGGGSGNTIYF
CDR3nt: TGTGCCAGCAGCCCCACGACAGGGGGGGGCTCTGGAAACACCATATATTTT
abundance: -
d_gene: TRBD1
j_gene: TRBJ1-3
v_gene: TRBV9

CDR3aa: CASSISAATNEKLFF
CDR3nt: TGTGCCAGTAGTATCTCCGCAGCAACTAATGAAAAACTGTTTTTT
abundance: -
d_gene: -
j_gene: TRBJ1-4
v_gene: TRBV19

CDR3aa: CASSRLNTEAFF
CDR3nt: TGTGCCAGCAGCCGGTTGAACACTGAAGCTTTCTTT
abundance: -
d_gene: -
j_gene: TRBJ1-1
v_gene: TRBV9

CDR3aa: CASGFRGWGQRSEVTDTQYF
CDR3nt: TGTGCTAGTGGTTTTAGGGGTTGGGGGCAGAGGAGCGAGGTCACAGATACGCAGTATTTT
abundance: -
d_gene: -
j_gene: TRBJ2-3
v_gene: TRBV12-5

CDR3aa: CASSWGRGNYGYTF
CDR3nt: TGTGCCAGCAGTTGGGGCAGGGGAAACTATGGCTACACCTTC
abundance: -
d_gene: -
j_gene: TRBJ1-2
v_gene: TRBV28

CDR3aa: CAWSVSGRRGQPQHF
CDR3nt: TGTGCCTGGAGTGTAAGTGGCAGAAGAGGTCAGCCCCAGCATTTT
abundance: -
d_gene: -
j_gene: TRBJ1-5
v_gene: TRBV30

CDR3aa: CAISDRSYTEAFF
CDR3nt: TGTGCCATCAGTGATCGGTCCTACACTGAAGCTTTCTTT
abundance: -
d_gene: -
j_gene: TRBJ1-1
v_gene: TRBV10-3

CDR3aa: CASTAGGGANEKLFF
CDR3nt: TGTGCCAGCACCGCTGGAGGGGGGGCTAATGAAAAACTGTTTTTT
abundance: few
d_gene: -
j_gene: TRBJ1-4
v_gene: TRBV9

CDR3aa: CASSLTGTSNQPQHF
CDR3nt: TGTGCCAGCAGTCTGACAGGGACTTCCAATCAGCCCCAGCATTTT
abundance: -
d_gene: TRBD1
j_gene: TRBJ1-5
v_gene: TRBV11-2

CDR3aa: CAWSVTLAGVIRHYEQYF
CDR3nt: TGTGCCTGGAGTGTTACACTAGCGGGAGTGATACGTCACTACGAGCAGTACTTC
abundance: -
d_gene: TRBD2
j_gene: TRBJ2-7
v_gene: TRBV30

CDR3aa: CASSQLNTGELFF
CDR3nt: TGCGCCAGCAGCCAACTTAACACCGGGGAGCTGTTTTTT
abundance: -
d_gene: -
j_gene: TRBJ2-2
v_gene: TRBV4-1

CDR3aa: CASSYETGMGYTF
CDR3nt: TGTGCCAGCAGTTACGAAACAGGGATGGGCTACACCTTC
abundance: -
d_gene: -
j_gene: TRBJ1-2
v_gene: TRBV6-5

CDR3aa: CASNYYGIDTGELFF
CDR3nt: TGTGCCAGCAATTACTACGGGATTGACACCGGGGAGCTGTTTTTT
abundance: few
d_gene: -
j_gene: TRBJ2-2
v_gene: TRBV19

CDR3aa: CASREVFAYEQYF
CDR3nt: TGCGCCAGCAGGGAGGTTTTCGCCTACGAGCAGTACTTC
abundance: -
d_gene: -
j_gene: TRBJ2-7
v_gene: TRBV5-1

CDR3aa: CASSVGGSQPQHF
CDR3nt: TGTGCCAGCTCAGTAGGGGGCAGCCAGCCCCAGCATTTT
abundance: -
d_gene: TRBD1
j_gene: TRBJ1-5
v_gene: TRBV2

CDR3aa: CASSPQEDRGHNEQYF
CDR3nt: TGTGCCAGCAGCCCCCAGGAGGACAGGGGGCATAACGAGCAGTACTTC
abundance: -
d_gene: TRBD1
j_gene: TRBJ2-7
v_gene: TRBV11-3

CDR3aa: CASSNDRGGLYNEQFF
CDR3nt: TGTGCCAGCAGCAACGACAGGGGGGGGCTTTACAATGAGCAGTTCTTC
abundance: -
d_gene: TRBD1
j_gene: TRBJ2-1
v_gene: TRBV28

CDR3aa: CASSWGGDSTEAFF
CDR3nt: TGTGCCAGCAGCTGGGGGGGCGATAGCACTGAAGCTTTCTTT
abundance: -
d_gene: -
j_gene: TRBJ1-1
v_gene: TRBV7-3

CDR3aa: CASSESFRGGSPLHF
CDR3nt: TGTGCCAGCAGTGAATCCTTCAGGGGTGGGTCACCCCTCCACTTT
abundance: -
d_gene: -
j_gene: TRBJ1-6
v_gene: TRBV2

CDR3aa: CASSPPGTGNQPQHF
CDR3nt: TGTGCCAGCAGCCCCCCCGGGACAGGCAATCAGCCCCAGCATTTT
abundance: -
d_gene: TRBD1
j_gene: TRBJ1-5
v_gene: TRBV7-8

CDR3aa: CASSREGQGRNSPLHF
CDR3nt: TGTGCCAGCAGTCGCGAAGGACAGGGTAGGAATTCACCCCTCCACTTT
abundance: once
d_gene: TRBD1
j_gene: TRBJ1-6
v_gene: TRBV27

CDR3aa: CASENAGQISGYTF
CDR3nt: TGTGCCAGCGAAAATGCGGGACAGATCTCTGGCTACACCTTC
abundance: -
d_gene: TRBD1
j_gene: TRBJ1-2
v_gene: TRBV28

CDR3aa: CASSLRSTGPDSPLHF
CDR3nt: TGTGCCAGCAGCTTACGGTCGACAGGGCCGGATTCACCCCTCCACTTT
abundance: -
d_gene: TRBD1
j_gene: TRBJ1-6
v_gene: TRBV11-3

CDR3aa: CASSLLTALNTEAFF
CDR3nt: TGTGCCAGCAGCCTACTGACAGCCCTGAACACTGAAGCTTTCTTT
abundance: -
d_gene: -
j_gene: TRBJ1-1
v_gene: TRBV3-1/TRBV3-2

CDR3aa: CASGGTGGTGELFF
CDR3nt: TGTGCCAGCGGGGGAACAGGGGGCACCGGGGAGCTGTTTTTT
abundance: -
d_gene: TRBD1
j_gene: TRBJ2-2
v_gene: TRBV9

CDR3aa: CASSLGTGEAQHQPQHF
CDR3nt: TGCGCCAGCAGCTTGGGGACGGGAGAAGCGCAGCATCAGCCCCAGCATTTT
abundance: -
d_gene: -
j_gene: TRBJ1-5
v_gene: TRBV5-1